This T cell receptor beta chain was identified in a study of blood T cell repertoires in COVID-19. This table comes from immunoSEQ multiplex PCR, and its TCRdb copy is limited to in-frame clones, with some not included. Counted here are roughly 200,000 clones, about 86% occurring once; the ten biggest clones make up about 4.5%. V lost 1 base and J 4 bases, leaving 8 bases between the germline ends. This CDR3 spans 14 amino acids. CDR1 is LNHDA and CDR2 is SQIVND in the germline V gene (reference sequence). The V and J genes are TRBV19 and TRBJ1-5; no clear D gene. This sequence originates from a woman in her twenties or thirties who had been exposed to COVID-19. The sequenced sample was PBMCs or T cells enriched from blood (not recorded which). CDR3 nucleotide sequence: TGTGCCAGTAGTATAGCCCAGGTGAATCAGCCCCAGCATTTT. Amino acid sequence: CASSIAQVNQPQHF.